Below, 24 T cell receptor beta chains from the same sample are listed, as sequenced in a study of OX40 agonist ivuxolimab in advanced cancers. The assay was immunoSEQ multiplex PCR, and TCRdb's table has in-frame clones only and misses some. This sample has 75,000 to 95,000 clones, with approximately 85% found just once. The sequences come from CD4+ or CD8+ T cells sorted from blood, collected in a trial of the OX40 agonist ivuxolimab. All receptors come from an adult with an advanced solid tumor such as melanoma, head and neck, liver or kidney cancer.

The rearrangement links TRBV9 to TRBJ2-3, with D uncertain. The germline gives CDR1 SGDLS, CDR2 YYNGEE. The CDR3 contains 15 residues. V gave up 3 bases and J gave up 6 bases, with 17 bases separating them. DNA for the CDR3: TGTGCCAGCAGCGCGGAATTAGCAAACTTCGATACGCAGTATTTT. Amino acids: CASSAELANFDTQYF.

The chain has TRBV15 and TRBJ1-3; possible D gene TRBD1, 5 bases. Trimming shortened V by 1 base and J by 2 bases, and 9 bases separated the two germline ends. Germline lookup yields CDR1 LNHNV and CDR2 YYDKDF (reference sequence). The CDR3 length is 15 residues. The CDR3 protein is CATSRGAGTGNTIYF. CDR3 sequence (DNA): TGTGCCACCAGCAGAGGGGCAGGGACTGGAAACACCATATATTTT.

The rearrangement links TRBV28 to TRBJ2-7; TRBD2 matches at 7 bases. Germline assignment: CDR1 MDHEN and CDR2 SYDVKM. The CDR3 totals 15 residues. The V segment lost 4 bases and the J segment 6 bases; nucleotides outside the gene matches: 12. CDR3 DNA: TGTGCCAGCAGTTCCTCCCCTCGACTAGCTCCCGAGCAGTACTTC. Translated, it gives CASSSSPRLAPEQYF.

This clone was picked up a small number of times. This chain uses TRBV7-3 with TRBJ2-1; 9 bases match TRBD2. V lost 4 bases and J lost 7; bases outside the gene matches: 11. The germline CDR1 and CDR2 sequences are SGHTA and FQGTGA. The CDR3 extends over 16 amino acids. The CDR3 DNA reads TGTGCCAGCAGCTCGTTAGCGGGGGCTCTAAGGAATGAGCAGTTCTTC. It encodes CASSSLAGALRNEQFF.

This chain links TRBV7-9 with TRBJ2-2, with D uncertain. CDR3 size: 17 residues. Germline V CDR1 and CDR2: SEHNR, FQNEAQ (reference sequence). V lost 2 bases to trimming and J lost 0 bases, with 13 bases between them. CDR3 in amino acids: CASSLRGQSSNTGELFF. The CDR3 DNA sequence: TGTGCCAGCAGCTTAAGAGGTCAATCCTCGAACACCGGGGAGCTGTTTTTT.

The rearrangement joins TRBV2 to TRBJ2-1; 10 bases are shared with TRBD2. The CDR3 runs 16 residues. CDR1 is SNHLY, CDR2 FYNNEI, per germline. V lost 6 bases and J lost 4; bases outside the gene matches: 9. The CDR3 spells CASSALSGRSYNEQFF. CDR3 in DNA: TGTGCCAGCAGCGCACTTAGCGGGAGGTCGTACAATGAGCAGTTCTTC.

This chain uses TRBV6-1 with TRBJ2-5; D remains unclear. The CDR3 sequence is 15 residues long. From germline, CDR1 is MNHNS and CDR2 SASEGT. Trimming took 2 bases from V and 3 from J, leaving 13 bases between them. CDR3 in DNA: TGTGCCAGCAGTGAACAGGAAACTGGGGAAGAGACCCAGTACTTC. The encoded protein is CASSEQETGEETQYF.

The J gene is TRBJ1-2, the V gene TRBV5-1, with D possibly matching TRBD1 (6 bases). The germline V gene has CDR1 SGHRS and CDR2 YFSETQ. Trimming cost V 4 bases and J 7 bases, with 20 bases left between them. This CDR3 has 15 amino acids. CDR3 amino acids: CASSPLDRVISGYTF. The CDR3 DNA reads TGCGCCAGCAGCCCCCTGGACAGAGTGATTAGTGGCTACACCTTC.

V usage is TRBV12-2 and J usage is TRBJ2-5. TRBV12-2 is termed a pseudogene. The CDR3 is 14 amino acids. Here the CDR3 DNA reads TGTGCAAGTCGCCCCTGGGCGGTGGCAGAGACCCAGTACTTC. It translates to CASRPWAVAETQYF.

The chain couples TRBV28 to TRBJ2-3; D gene ambiguous. The V end lost 3 bases, the J end lost 6 bases, and 4 bases lay between the germline ends. The V gene's germline CDR1 is MDHEN and CDR2 SYDVKM. This CDR3 contains 11 residues. CDR3 amino acids: CASSFLDTQYF. The CDR3 bases are TGTGCCAGCAGTTTCCTGGATACGCAGTATTTT.

CDR3: CAPRTGLNYGYTF. The CDR3 DNA reads TGTGCCCCCAGGACAGGGCTAAACTATGGCTACACCTTC. The V and J genes are TRBV19 and TRBJ1-2; 8 bases are a match to TRBD1. V lost 11 bases to trimming and J lost 2 bases; unmatched junction nucleotides: 7. The CDR3 totals 13 residues. The germline V gene has CDR1 LNHDA and CDR2 SQIVND (reference sequence).

The chain carries TRBV5-1 and TRBJ1-4; no clear D gene. CDR3 length: 16 amino acids. Germline-derived CDR1 and CDR2 are SGHRS and YFSETQ. V was cut by 0 bases and J by 0 bases, with 9 bases left in between. CDR3 sequence reads: CASSLGAQATNEKLFF. DNA of the CDR3: TGCGCCAGCAGCTTGGGAGCGCAGGCAACTAATGAAAAACTGTTTTTT.

V and J are TRBV9 and TRBJ1-2; weak D call: TRBD1 (5 bases). Per germline, CDR1 SGDLS and CDR2 YYNGEE. V was shortened by 4 bases and J by 8 bases, with 21 bases between the two germline ends. This CDR3 has 15 residues. The CDR3 here is CASSPSGVGLLGYTF. The CDR3 DNA sequence: TGTGCCAGCAGCCCCAGCGGGGTGGGGCTCCTAGGCTACACCTTC.

In DNA form, the CDR3 reads TGTGCCATCAGTCGAGGGACAGGGGGCGGGTATGGCTACACCTTC. Encoded protein: CAISRGTGGGYGYTF. This chain links TRBV10-3 with TRBJ1-2, with 12 nucleotides matching TRBD1. The CDR3 totals 15 residues. CDR1 and CDR2 (germline): ENHRY, SYGVKD. V shed 5 bases, J shed 5 bases, and the junction held 6 bases outside the gene matches.

The CDR3, as DNA: TGTGCCAGCCTCCATACAGGGTCTAATTCACCCCTCCACTTT. Translating gives CASLHTGSNSPLHF. V is TRBV19 and J is TRBJ1-6; a weak D match, TRBD1 (6 bases). Trimming took 9 bases from V and 6 from J, leaving 15 bases between them. The CDR3 sequence is 14 residues long. In germline, CDR1 is LNHDA, CDR2 SQIVND (reference sequence).

In nucleotides, the CDR3 is TGTGCCAGCAGCCTAAGACAGGGAGTAAGCAATGAGCAGTTCTTC. This encodes CASSLRQGVSNEQFF. The rearrangement joins TRBV7-2 to TRBJ2-1; 7 bases are shared with TRBD1. V lost 5 bases and J lost 6; bases outside the gene matches: 10. From germline, CDR1 is SGHTA and CDR2 FQGNSA. CDR3 length equals 15 residues.

This clone was seen only a few times. This chain connects TRBV29-1 to TRBJ1-5; D ambiguous. V lost 4 bases to trimming and J lost 3 bases, with 10 bases between them. CDR1 SQVTM and CDR2 ANQGSEA come from the germline V gene. The CDR3 has 13 amino acids. In DNA form, the CDR3 reads TGCAGCGTTGCTTATCATTTCAATCAGCCCCAGCATTTT. Translating it yields CSVAYHFNQPQHF.

A few counts support this clone. The chain recombines TRBV7-2 with TRBJ2-2; D is unclear. With 7 bases removed from V and 5 bases from J, the gap between germline ends came to 11 bases. The CDR3 is made up of 13 amino acids. Germline CDR1 reads SGHTA; CDR2 reads FQGNSA. CDR3 protein: CASTIGWTGELFF. CDR3 nucleotide sequence: TGTGCCAGCACCATTGGGTGGACCGGGGAGCTGTTTTTT. Full variable domain (rest looked up from reference TRBV7-2 and TRBJ2-2): GAGVSQSPSNKVTEKGKDVELRCDPISGHTALYWYRQSLGQGLEFLIYFQGNSAPDKSGLPSDRFSAERTGGSVSTLTIQRTQQEDSAVYLCASTIGWTGELFFGEGSRLTVL.

The V gene is TRBV5-4, the J gene TRBJ2-7; no firm D call. Germline CDR1 SGHNT, CDR2 YYREEE (reference sequence). V lost 1 base to trimming and J lost 6 bases, with 14 bases between them. This CDR3 has 14 amino acids. The CDR3 loop reads CASSLLGSSGEQYF. In DNA form, the CDR3 reads TGTGCCAGCAGCTTGTTGGGGTCGTCGGGCGAGCAGTACTTC.

The genes are TRBV10-3 and TRBJ2-2; a possible D gene is TRBD1 (6 bases). V was cut by 6 bases and J by 5 bases, with 10 bases left in between. This CDR3 is 13 amino acids long. Per the germline V gene, CDR1 is ENHRY and CDR2 is SYGVKD. The CDR3 sequence is CAIRPQGTGELFF. CDR3 coding DNA: TGTGCCATCAGGCCACAGGGAACCGGGGAGCTGTTTTTT.

The CDR3 sequence is CASSKGQGREKLFF. For the CDR3, the DNA is TGTGCCAGCAGCAAGGGACAGGGTCGCGAAAAACTGTTTTTT. The J gene is TRBJ1-4, the V gene TRBV28, with 9 positions matching TRBD1. The germline CDR1 and CDR2 sequences are MDHEN and SYDVKM. This CDR3 contains 14 residues. Germline trimming cut 6 bases from V and 8 bases from J; bases unmatched to any gene: 7.

This clone was observed a few times. This chain joins TRBV29-1 and TRBJ1-2; 7 bases fit TRBD1. The V segment lost 5 bases and the J segment 6 bases; nucleotides outside the gene matches: 6. This CDR3 is built from 12 residues. The germline gives CDR1 SQVTM, CDR2 ANQGSEA. Written as DNA, the CDR3 is TGCAGCGTTAATTCAGGGGGTGATGGCTACACCTTC. Protein sequence: CSVNSGGDGYTF.

The chain links TRBV30 to TRBJ1-1; TRBD1 might be the D (6 bases). V was clipped by 5 bases and J by 4 bases, with 14 bases between them. Germline V lookup: CDR1 GTSNPN, CDR2 SVGIG (reference sequence). The CDR3 is 13 residues long. CDR3 in amino acids: CAWAGGRGTEAFF. Written as DNA, the CDR3 is TGTGCCTGGGCGGGGGGCAGGGGCACTGAAGCTTTCTTT. Full variable domain (rest looked up from reference TRBV30 and TRBJ1-1): SQTIHQWPATLVQPVGSPLSLECTVEGTSNPNLYWYRQAAGRGLQLLFYSVGIGQISSEVPQNLSASRPQDRQFILSSKKLLLSDSGFYLCAWAGGRGTEAFFGQGTRLTVV.

This clone was observed a single time. The J gene is TRBJ2-7, the V gene TRBV28, with a weak D call TRBD1 (6 bases). Trimming stripped 6 bases from V and 6 bases from J, with 15 bases between. Looked up from germline, CDR1 is MDHEN and CDR2 is SYDVKM. The CDR3 has 13 amino acids. The DNA for the CDR3 is TGTGCCAGCAGACAAACAGGGATCCCCGAGCAGTACGTC. This encodes CASRQTGIPEQYV.